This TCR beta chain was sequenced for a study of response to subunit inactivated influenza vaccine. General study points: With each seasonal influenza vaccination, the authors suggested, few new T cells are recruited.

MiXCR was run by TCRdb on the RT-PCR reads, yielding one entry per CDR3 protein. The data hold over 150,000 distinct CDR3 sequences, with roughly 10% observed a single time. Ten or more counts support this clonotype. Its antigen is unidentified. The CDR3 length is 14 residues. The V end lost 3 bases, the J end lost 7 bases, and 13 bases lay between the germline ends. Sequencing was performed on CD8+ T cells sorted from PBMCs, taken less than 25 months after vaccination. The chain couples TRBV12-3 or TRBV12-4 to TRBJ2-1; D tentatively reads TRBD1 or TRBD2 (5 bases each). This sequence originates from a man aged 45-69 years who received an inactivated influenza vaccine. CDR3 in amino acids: CASSLAGTGNEQFF. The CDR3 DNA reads TGTGCCAGCAGTTTGGCAGGGACGGGTAATGAGCAGTTCTTC.